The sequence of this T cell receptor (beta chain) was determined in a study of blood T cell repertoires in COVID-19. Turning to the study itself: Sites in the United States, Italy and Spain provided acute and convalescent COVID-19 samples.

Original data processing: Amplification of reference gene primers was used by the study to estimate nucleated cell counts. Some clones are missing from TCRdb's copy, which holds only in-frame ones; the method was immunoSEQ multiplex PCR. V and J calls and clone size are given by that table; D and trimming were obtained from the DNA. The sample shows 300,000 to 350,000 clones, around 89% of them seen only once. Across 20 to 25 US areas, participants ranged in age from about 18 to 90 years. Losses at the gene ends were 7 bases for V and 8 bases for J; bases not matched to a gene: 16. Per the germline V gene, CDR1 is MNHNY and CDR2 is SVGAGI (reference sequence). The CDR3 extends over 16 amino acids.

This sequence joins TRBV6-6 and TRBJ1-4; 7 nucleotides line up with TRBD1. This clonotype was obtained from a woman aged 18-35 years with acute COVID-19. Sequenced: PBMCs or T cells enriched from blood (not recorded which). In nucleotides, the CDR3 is TGTGCCAGCAAAAGGGGGCAAGAATCGAATAGGGAAAAACTGTTTTTT. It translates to CASKRGQESNREKLFF.